The clone carrying this TCR beta chain was detected only a few times. Its antigen remains unidentified. TCRdb reanalysed the 5' RACE reads using MiXCR and keeps one entry per CDR3 protein. This sample has some 700,000 distinct CDR3 sequences, with under 20% found just once. The data derive from a study of CD8 T cells in ankylosing spondylitis. Germline assignment: CDR1 SGHRS and CDR2 YFSETQ. The V and J ends lost 1 base and 6 bases, in that order; junction bases with no gene match: 14. The CDR3 runs to 20 residues. Study results and limitations: Some of the motif variants had earlier been found in reactive arthritis patients' fluid and blood. Disease-associated clones were CD8+ and fairly uncommon in peripheral blood. Roughly eight highly homologous variants made up a TCR beta motif that seemed to typify ankylosing spondylitis blood. Matched synovial fluid from ankylosing spondylitis patients was reported to be enriched for disease-linked clones.

The rearrangement links TRBV5-1 to TRBJ2-2; 14 bases are a match to TRBD2. This clonotype originated in a male donor with ankylosing spondylitis. The sample consisted of blood, either unsorted or a sorted T cell fraction (not recorded which). The CDR3: CASSLRTGTSGRRSPGELFF. In DNA form, the CDR3 reads TGCGCCAGCAGCTTGAGGACCGGGACTAGCGGGAGACGATCCCCCGGGGAGCTGTTTTTT.